The text below deals with one T cell receptor (beta chain). Its antigen is currently unknown. The sample belongs to a study of post-analysis software for immune sequencing data. General study results and limits: Four or five TRBV segments (TRBV5-6, TRBV5-1 and TRBV20-1 among them) occurred more frequently in patients than in controls.

Germline-derived CDR1 and CDR2 are SGHRS and YFSETQ. This CDR3 is 15 amino acids long. V was clipped by 2 bases and J by 1 base; unmatched bases: 6. Tagging with unique molecular identifiers was a feature of the TCR beta cDNA libraries. TCRdb re-derived calls from the PCR reads in MiXCR, one entry per CDR3 protein. The repertoire holds approximately 660,000 distinct CDR3 sequences, with approximately 59% as singletons. This receptor was obtained from a girl aged 2-10 years with multiple sclerosis. The sample taken for sequencing was blood. The chain has TRBV5-1 and TRBJ2-7; 7 positions match TRBD2. Written as DNA, the CDR3 is TGCGCCAGCAGCTTAGGCGGGAGTGGGTCCTACGAGCAGTACTTC. As protein: CASSLGGSGSYEQYF.